Listed here are 3 T cell receptor beta chains from one sample, sequenced in a study of long-term antiretroviral therapy in people with HIV. This was the immunoSEQ v3.0 assay at survey level. TCRdb's copy holds only in-frame clones and misses some; the assay was immunoSEQ multiplex PCR. There are 30,000 to 40,000 clones in the sample; around four fifths occur only once, and 7.9% lies in the top ten. The source material was unsorted PBMCs, sampled 0.4 years before starting antiretroviral therapy. These receptors all come from a man between 18 and 29 years old with HIV.

This chain links TRBV5-4 with TRBJ2-1; 7 bases are a match to TRBD1. This CDR3 comprises 13 residues. Trimming at V came to 3 bases and at J to 4 bases, leaving 1 base not matched to a gene. The germline CDR1 and CDR2 sequences are SGHNT and YYREEE (reference sequence). In DNA, the CDR3 is TGTGCCAGCAGCTCGGGACAGTACAATGAGCAGTTCTTC. It is translated as CASSSGQYNEQFF.

The rearrangement links TRBV5-6 to TRBJ2-5, with D perhaps TRBD2 (6 bases). Trimming took off 0 bases at V and 5 bases at J, with 8 bases between the two ends. Germline CDR1 is SGHDT and CDR2 is YYEEEE. CDR3 length equals 13 residues. CDR3 nucleotide sequence: TGTGCCAGCAGCTTGGGCGGGGAGGAGACCCAGTACTTC. Translation: CASSLGGEETQYF.

This rearrangement joins TRBV2 to TRBJ1-2; D is perhaps TRBD1 (6 bases). Germline V lookup: CDR1 SNHLY, CDR2 FYNNEI. The ends were cut back, 4 bases at V and 6 bases at J, with 12 bases in the middle. The CDR3 totals 13 residues. The CDR3, as DNA: TGTGCCAGCAGTGGCAGGGGAGGAAATGGCTACACCTTC. Translation: CASSGRGGNGYTF.